The rows below give T cell receptor beta chains drawn from one sample of a study of ipilimumab plus nivolumab after autologous stem cell transplantation. Assay: immunoSEQ multiplex PCR; the TCRdb copy retains only in-frame clones and omits some. The sample has around 15,000 clones, approximately 74% seen once. The material was PBMCs, obtained in a trial of ipilimumab plus nivolumab as post-transplant consolidation. The receptors shown here come from a male donor with primary mediastinal lymphoma. Each CDR3 is given with its conserved first and last residue. D genes are given only for firm matches. Clone size, where shown, is once, few, many, or a class for clones that have expanded.

clone size	V gene	D gene	J gene	CDR3 DNA	CDR3 protein
.	TRBV28	.	TRBJ2-7	TGTGCCAGCACCGAACAGGGATCTCCCTACGAGCAGTACTTC	CASTEQGSPYEQYF
once	TRBV27	.	TRBJ1-6	TGTGCCAGCAGTGAGGGGTACGAGAATTCACCCCTCCACTTT	CASSEGYENSPLHF
.	TRBV9	TRBD2	TRBJ2-1	TGTGCCAGCAGCGTAGGGGCTAGCGGGGGGGCCTGGAATGAGCAGTTCTTC	CASSVGASGGAWNEQFF
.	TRBV6-6	TRBD1	TRBJ2-7	TGTGCCAGCAGATCCGGGACAGGGGCCCGGGAGCAGTACTTC	CASRSGTGAREQYF
.	TRBV25-1	.	TRBJ2-3	TGTGCCACCTCAACCGGTTCTCTACGCACAGATACGCAGTATTTT	CATSTGSLRTDTQYF
.	TRBV27	TRBD1	TRBJ2-7	TGTGCCAGCAGTTCGAGGGGGACAGATTACTCCTACGAGCAGTACTTC	CASSSRGTDYSYEQYF
.	TRBV20-1	.	TRBJ1-1	TGCAGTGCCCCCGGGAGAGCTTTCTTT	CSAPGRAFF
once	TRBV28	.	TRBJ2-1	TGTGCCAGCACAGCCTCGGGGGACAATGAGCAGTTCTTC	CASTASGDNEQFF
few	TRBV6-1	.	TRBJ2-5	TGTGCCAGCAGCCCCCCCGGAGAGACCCAGTACTTC	CASSPPGETQYF
.	TRBV5-6	.	TRBJ1-3	TGTGCCAGCAGCTTGTTCTTGGGTGGAAACACCATATATTTT	CASSLFLGGNTIYF
.	TRBV27	TRBD2	TRBJ2-5	TGTGCCAGCAGTTTGGGATCAGCGGGGGGGCGGGAGACCCAGTACTTC	CASSLGSAGGRETQYF
.	TRBV9	.	TRBJ1-4	TGTGCCAGCAGCGTTGACGTGAGGGGAAGTGAAAAACTGTTTTTT	CASSVDVRGSEKLFF
once	TRBV25-1	.	TRBJ1-1	TGTGCCAGCAGTGAATACTTGAACACTGAAGCTTTCTTT	CASSEYLNTEAFF
.	TRBV5-1	TRBD1	TRBJ2-5	TGCGCCAGCAGCTACCAACAGGGGGGAGGAGAGACCCAGTACTTC	CASSYQQGGGETQYF
.	TRBV5-4	TRBD2	TRBJ2-5	TGTGCCAGCAGCACTGGCGGGGGACTCCAAGAGACCCAGTACTTC	CASSTGGGLQETQYF